The source of this T cell receptor beta chain is a study of CD8+CD57+ T cells in acquired aplastic anemia (dated by TCRdb to the late 2010s). With respect to the entire study: Extracted DNA from sorted CD4+ and CD8+ cells averaged about 3.4 ug, ranging from about 0.2 to 30 ug. A CD8+CD57+ expansion meant a frequency higher than the mean frequency seen in healthy subjects. Results and caveats for the whole study, not just this receptor: Approximately 31 CD8+ CDR3 sequences were found in both patients and controls but appeared to be highly expressed in patients and within the immunodominant clones of the patients. No significant difference in CD8+ Simpson's diversity was found between patients and healthy controls (P=0.060).

A remark on this clonotype: No antigen is known for it. No much larger clone exists at a distance of one base, and base qualities are not known.

The patients picked for sequencing were ones in whom flow cytometry had shown an expansion of CD8+CD57+ cells. All patients had severe acquired aplastic anemia diagnosed by International Study of Aplastic Anemia and Agranulocytosis and Camitta criteria. At the time blood was sampled, none of the patients had received any therapy. In the study, sorted CD4+ and CD8+ blood T cells from patients with severe aplastic anemia and from healthy subjects underwent deep sequencing of TCR repertoires. In the USA, patient enrollment took place under clinicaltrials.gov protocols 00001620, 01623167, 00001397, 00071045, 00081523 and 00961064. Ficoll-Paque density gradient centrifugation was used to isolate peripheral blood mononuclear cells. Before DNA extraction, CD4+ and CD8+ T cells were sorted by FACS or by magnetic beads. Profiling of TCR beta VDJ combinations and CDR3 sequences used genomic DNA as the template. TCR repertoire sequencing was run on an Illumina HiSeq 2000. Per the original workflow: TRBV/TRBJ rearrangement plots, CDR3 size and DJ length profiles, and Simpson's diversity index were used to assess repertoires. Whichever DNA sequence was most abundant in the deep sequencing data was defined as the immunodominant clone. CDR3 amino acid sequences were screened for sharing across subjects and were compared with published repertoires and the VDJdb database. TCRdb redid the processing of the public reads, applying fastp at Q25 and MiXCR, and retained in-frame beta chains. All rows with the same CDR3 protein become a single entry with the most common DNA and genes. None of the V and J calls come from the authors' own analysis; TCRdb made them. Across this sample there are about half a million distinct CDR3 sequences, with around 30% seen only once. The top ten clonotypes cover 0.8% to 0.85% of the sample.

Sequences were obtained from sorted CD4+, CD8+, or CD8+CD57+ T cells (not recorded which) from PBMCs. This TCR was sampled from a human donor with aplastic anemia.

Read as DNA, the sequence is TGTGCCAGCAGTACTCTAGCGGGGAACCACAATGAGCAGTTCTTC. It is translated as CASSTLAGNHNEQFF. This receptor chain uses TRBV9 and TRBJ2-1, with TRBD2 matching 9 junction bases. Measured from the cysteine to the phenylalanine, the CDR3 is 15 residues long. Only the CDR3 DNA stays, 45 bases, in frame from base 1. CDR1 SGDLS and CDR2 YYNGEE were looked up in the germline V gene. V is trimmed back by 5 bases and J by 5 bases, and the junction contains 8 bases that no gene match accounts for.